This T cell receptor (beta chain) is drawn from a study of blood T cell repertoires in COVID-19. Study-wide background: Sources were T cells, B-cell-depleted T cells, or PBMCs; the material itself was cDNA or gDNA.

CDR1 SGHVS and CDR2 FNYEAQ come from the germline V gene. Trimming took off 5 bases at V and 4 bases at J, with 15 bases between the two ends. This CDR3 contains 15 residues. This clone was seen a single time. In the original workflow: Nucleated cell number was recorded as an estimate derived from reference gene primer amplification. Assay: immunoSEQ multiplex PCR; the TCRdb copy retains only in-frame clones and omits some. V and J calls and clone size follow that table, whereas D and trimming were derived from the DNA. The data hold about 170,000 clones, with roughly 82% observed a single time. The chain carries TRBV7-6 and TRBJ2-1; maybe TRBD1 (5 bases). Sequencing was carried out using peripheral blood. The receptor comes from a woman aged 70-85 years with acute or convalescent COVID-19. The CDR3 sequence is CASSIGQGAYNEQFF. CDR3 DNA: TGTGCCAGCAGCATCGGACAAGGAGCATACAATGAGCAGTTCTTC.